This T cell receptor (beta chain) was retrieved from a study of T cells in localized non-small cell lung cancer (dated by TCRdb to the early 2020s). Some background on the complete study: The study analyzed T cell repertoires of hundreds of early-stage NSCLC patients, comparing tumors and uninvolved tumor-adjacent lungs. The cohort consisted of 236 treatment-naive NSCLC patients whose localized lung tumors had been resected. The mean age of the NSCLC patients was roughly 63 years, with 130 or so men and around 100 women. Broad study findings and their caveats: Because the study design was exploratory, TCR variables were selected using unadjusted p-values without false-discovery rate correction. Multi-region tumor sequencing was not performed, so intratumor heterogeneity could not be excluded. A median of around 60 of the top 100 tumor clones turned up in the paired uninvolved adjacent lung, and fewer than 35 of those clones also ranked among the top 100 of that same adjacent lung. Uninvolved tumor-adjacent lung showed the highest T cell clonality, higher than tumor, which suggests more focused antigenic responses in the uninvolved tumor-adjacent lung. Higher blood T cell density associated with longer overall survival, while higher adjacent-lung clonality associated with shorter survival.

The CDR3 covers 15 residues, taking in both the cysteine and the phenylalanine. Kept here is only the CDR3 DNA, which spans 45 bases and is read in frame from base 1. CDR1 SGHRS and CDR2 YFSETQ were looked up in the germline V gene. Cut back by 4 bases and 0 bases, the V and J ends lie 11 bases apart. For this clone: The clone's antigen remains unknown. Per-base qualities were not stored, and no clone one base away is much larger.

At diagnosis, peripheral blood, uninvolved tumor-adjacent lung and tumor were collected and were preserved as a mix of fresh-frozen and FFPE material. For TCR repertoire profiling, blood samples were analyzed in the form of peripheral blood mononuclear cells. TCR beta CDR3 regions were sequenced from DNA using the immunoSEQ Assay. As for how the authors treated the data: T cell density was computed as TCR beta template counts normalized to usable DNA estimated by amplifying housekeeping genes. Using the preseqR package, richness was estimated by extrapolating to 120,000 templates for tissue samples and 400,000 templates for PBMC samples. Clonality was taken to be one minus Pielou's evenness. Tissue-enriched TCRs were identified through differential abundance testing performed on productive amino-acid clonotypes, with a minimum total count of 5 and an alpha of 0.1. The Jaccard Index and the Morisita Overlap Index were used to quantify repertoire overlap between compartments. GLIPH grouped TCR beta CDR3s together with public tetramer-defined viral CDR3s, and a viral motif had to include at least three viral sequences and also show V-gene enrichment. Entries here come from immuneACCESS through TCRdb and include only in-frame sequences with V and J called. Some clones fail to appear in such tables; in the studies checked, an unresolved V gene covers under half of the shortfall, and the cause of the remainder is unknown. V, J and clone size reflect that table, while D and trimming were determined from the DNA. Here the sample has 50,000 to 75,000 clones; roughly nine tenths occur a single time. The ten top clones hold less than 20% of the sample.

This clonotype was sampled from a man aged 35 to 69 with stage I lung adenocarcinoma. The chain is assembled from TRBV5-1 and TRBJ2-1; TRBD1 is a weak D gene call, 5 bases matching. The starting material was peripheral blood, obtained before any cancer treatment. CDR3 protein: CASSVDTVSYNEQFF. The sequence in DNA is TGCGCCAGCAGCGTGGACACCGTCTCCTACAATGAGCAGTTCTTC.